The 28 T cell receptor beta chains given below trace back to one sample, sequenced in a study of T cells in women clearing cervical HPV infection. Measured with immunoSEQ multiplex PCR; TCRdb has only the in-frame clones, and not every one. Seen in this sample are roughly 37,000 clones; the ten most common clones hold approximately 6%. The sequencing input was blood buffy coat. These receptors all stem from a woman between 18 and 69 years old with a cervical HPV16 infection that either progressed to CIN3+ or cleared (not recorded which).

Comments on this clone: Coverage ceases 3 residues before the CDR3 finishes, and the germline J gene fills in the end. The V gene is TRBV19, the J gene TRBJ2-1; the match to TRBD2 covers 13 bases. Germline V gives CDR1 LNHDA, CDR2 SQIVND (reference sequence). There are 18 residues in the CDR3. J lost 1 base, V lost 7 bases, and 10 bases had no gene match. This CDR3 reads CASTSTSGGSGSYNEQFF. The CDR3 DNA, read in part, is TGTGCCAGTACCTCGACTAGCGGGGGGTCCGGGTCCTACAATGAG.

About this clone: Coverage ceases 3 residues before the CDR3 finishes, and the germline J gene fills in the end. The chain links TRBV6-2 or TRBV6-3 to TRBJ2-3, with TRBD1 identical over 7 bases. The CDR3 is 15 residues long. Germline V gene data show CDR1 as MNHEY and CDR2 as SVGEGT. The covered CDR3 bases are TGTGCCAGCAGTCAACGACAGGGAATCTATCAGCCG. Protein product: CASSQRQGIYQP. The full CDR3 sequence reads CASSQRQGIYQPQYF.

As regards this clone: Read sequence stops 3 residues before the CDR3 end, and the germline J gene provides the missing end. The rearrangement joins TRBV18 to TRBJ2-3; D unclear. The V gene lost 6 bases and the J gene lost 7 bases, with 14 bases spanning the gap. The CDR3 covers 13 residues. The germline gives CDR1 KGHSH, CDR2 LQKENI. Partial CDR3 DNA: TGTGCCAGCTCGCCAGCGCCCGCCAATACG. Translation gives CASSPAPANT. In full, the CDR3 reads CASSPAPANTQYF.

With regard to this clone: Read sequence stops 3 residues before the CDR3 end, and the germline J gene provides the missing end. The chain couples TRBV10-3 to TRBJ2-2; 7 nucleotides agree with TRBD2. Germline CDR1 is ENHRY and CDR2 is SYGVKD. The CDR3 spans 16 residues. With V trimmed by 4 bases and J by 4 bases, 9 bases remained unmatched. The covered CDR3 bases are TGTGCCATCAGTGGCCCCGGGGGGTTCAGCACCGGGGAG. Its translation is CAISGPGGFSTGE. The whole CDR3 sequence reads CAISGPGGFSTGELFF.

The CDR3 reads CASSGVKGQCRERAGNTDTQYF. The CDR3 DNA, read in part, is TGTGCCAGCAGCGGAGTCAAAGGCCAGTGCAGGGAGAGAGCGGGAAACACAGATACG. This chain links TRBV9 with TRBJ2-3; 7 bases match TRBD2. The CDR3 end is not reached by the read, which stops 3 residues before it; the germline J gene fills it in. Germline trimming cut 3 bases from V and 2 bases from J; bases unmatched to any gene: 27. The CDR3 covers 22 residues. The V gene's germline CDR1 is SGDLS and CDR2 YYNGEE.

Concerning this clone itself: The read finishes 3 residues shy of the CDR3 end, and the germline J gene is used to complete it. The chain uses TRBV4-2 and TRBJ2-6; 9 nucleotides match TRBD1. The junction had 7 bases not matched to a gene; V was cut back by 4 bases and J by 3 bases. Germline V gene data show CDR1 as LGHNA and CDR2 as YNFKEQ. This CDR3 is 17 amino acids long. CDR3 DNA, as far as it was read: TGTGCCAGCAGCCCGACAGGGGGAAGGGGTGGGGCCAACGTC. Translating it yields CASSPTGGRGGANV. The whole CDR3 is CASSPTGGRGGANVLTF.

In regard to this clone: The CDR3 extends 3 residues past the end of the read, so its final part is completed from the germline J gene. The gene calls are TRBV7-3 and TRBJ2-2; unclear D gene. This CDR3 spans 13 amino acids. Germline assignment: CDR1 SGHTA and CDR2 FQGTGA. V was trimmed by 1 base and J by 5 bases, leaving 5 bases between them. The CDR3 loop is CASSLRHTGELFF. Partial CDR3 DNA: TGTGCCAGCAGCTTAAGACATACCGGGGAG. Supplemented by reference TRBV7-3 and TRBJ2-2, the full variable domain reads GAGVSQTPSNKVTEKGKYVELRCDPISGHTALYWYRQSLGQGPEFLIYFQGTGAADDSGLPNDRFFAVRPEGSVSTLKIQRTERGDSAVYLCASSLRHTGELFFGEGSRLTVL.

CDR3 protein: CAWAGTTQNIQYF. CDR3 DNA, as far as it was read: TGTGCCTGGGCCGGCACTACCCAAAACATT. V usage is TRBV30 and J usage is TRBJ2-4; D remains ambiguous. The missing CDR3 end, 3 residues past where the read stops, is filled in from the germline J gene. Trimming stripped 5 bases from V and 5 bases from J, with 13 bases between. Germline V gene lookup returns CDR1 GTSNPN and CDR2 SVGIG (reference sequence). This CDR3 contains 13 residues.

A word on this clone: The read ends 3 residues early relative to the CDR3; the germline J gene fills the gap. The chain has TRBV20-1 and TRBJ2-1; 16 bases are shared with TRBD2. The germline V gene encodes CDR1 DFQATT and CDR2 SNEGSKA (reference sequence). J lost 0 bases, V lost 5 bases, and 10 bases had no gene match. This CDR3 contains 19 residues. The CDR3 is CSALPGLAGGQGSYNEQFF. The sequenced CDR3 bases are TGCAGTGCTCTTCCGGGACTAGCGGGAGGGCAGGGCTCCTACAATGAG.

The sequenced CDR3 bases are TGTGCCAGTAGTGACAGGGGATATAATTCACCC. This gives the protein CASSDRGYNSP. The CDR3 as a whole reads CASSDRGYNSPLHF. The chain couples TRBV19 to TRBJ1-6; 8 nucleotides match TRBD1. Coverage ceases 3 residues before the CDR3 finishes, and the germline J gene fills in the end. CDR3 length: 14 amino acids. V was clipped by 5 bases and J by 4 bases; unmatched bases: 1. CDR1 is LNHDA, CDR2 SQIVND, per germline (reference sequence).

As for this clone: The read ends 3 residues early relative to the CDR3; the germline J gene fills the gap. V usage is TRBV7-6 and J usage is TRBJ2-2; D possibly uses TRBD1 or TRBD2 (6 bases each). This CDR3 is 15 amino acids long. The germline gives CDR1 SGHVS, CDR2 FNYEAQ. This chain's CDR3 is CASSLDQQGGEKLFF. Partial CDR3 DNA: TGTGCCAGCAGCTTAGACCAACAGGGAGGAGAAAAG.

In regard to this clone: The read halts 3 residues ahead of the CDR3 end, with the missing end drawn from the germline J gene. The chain has TRBV5-1 and TRBJ2-7; D gene ambiguous. Germline lookup yields CDR1 SGHRS and CDR2 YFSETQ. The CDR3 runs to 16 residues. The V end was cut by 2 bases, the J end by 3 bases, with 18 bases between. CDR3 sequence reads: CASSFTPLGTSYEQYF. The CDR3 bases that were read are TGCGCCAGCAGCTTCACTCCGCTAGGTACGAGCTACGAG.

Partial CDR3 DNA: TGTGCCAGTAGTAGACTAGCGGGAACCGGGGAG. This codes for CASSRLAGTGE. The CDR3 as a whole reads CASSRLAGTGELFF. The genes are TRBV19 and TRBJ2-2; 11 bases are shared with TRBD2. The read stops 3 residues short of the end of the CDR3; the missing end is completed from the germline J gene. Per germline, CDR1 LNHDA and CDR2 SQIVND (reference sequence). V was clipped by 4 bases and J by 5 bases; unmatched bases: 0. The CDR3 is 14 amino acids.

Partial CDR3 DNA: TGTGCCAGCAGTGGAACAGGGCAGAACTACGAG. Translating it yields CASSGTGQNYE. The CDR3 as a whole reads CASSGTGQNYEQYF. This chain uses TRBV6-1 with TRBJ2-7, with TRBD1 as a possible D gene (6 bases). The read ends 3 residues shy of where the CDR3 ends; the end is completed using the germline J gene. Trimming stripped 4 bases from V and 3 bases from J, with 13 bases between. Germline lookup yields CDR1 MNHNS and CDR2 SASEGT. The CDR3 sequence is 14 residues long.

With regard to this clone: The CDR3 end is not reached by the read, which stops 3 residues before it; the germline J gene fills it in. The chain recombines TRBV14 with TRBJ2-7; 11 bases match TRBD2. Germline assignment: CDR1 SGHDN and CDR2 FVKESK. This CDR3 region has 16 residues. After removal of 4 bases from V and 1 base from J, the junction contained 6 bases not matched to a gene. CDR3 bases read: TGTGCCAGCAGCCCCTTAGCGGGAGGGGCTTCCTACGAG. It encodes CASSPLAGGASYE. The full CDR3 protein reads CASSPLAGGASYEQYF.

On this clone: The CDR3 goes on 3 residues after the read ends, and that part is filled in from the germline J gene. The gene calls are TRBV20-1 and TRBJ2-4, with D perhaps TRBD2 (5 bases). The CDR3 covers 15 residues. With 1 base removed from V and 4 bases from J, the gap between germline ends came to 14 bases. Germline V gene lookup returns CDR1 DFQATT and CDR2 SNEGSKA (reference sequence). The CDR3 bases that were read are TGCAGTGCTAGAGTACCCGGGGATGGGAAAAACATT. Translation: CSARVPGDGKNI. The whole CDR3 sequence is CSARVPGDGKNIQYF.

As regards this clone: The read ends 3 residues before the CDR3 terminus; that terminus is restored from the germline J gene. The chain links TRBV7-9 to TRBJ1-1; weak D call: TRBD1 (5 bases). Germline V gives CDR1 SEHNR, CDR2 FQNEAQ (reference sequence). The CDR3 contains 14 residues. V shed 7 bases and J shed 0 bases, with 12 bases lying between them. The CDR3 here is CASTPDSMNTEAFF. CDR3 DNA (partial): TGTGCCAGCACCCCCGACAGCATGAACACTGAA. Looking up the rest from reference TRBV7-9 and TRBJ1-1 gives the full variable domain: DTGVSQNPRHKITKRGQNVTFRCDPISEHNRLYWYRQTLGQGPEFLTYFQNEAQLEKSRLLSDRFSAERPKGSFSTLEIQRTEQGDSAMYLCASTPDSMNTEAFFGQGTRLTVV.

As concerns this clone: The observed sequence ends 3 residues before the CDR3 terminus, with the missing tail filled in from the germline J gene. The V and J genes are TRBV5-1 and TRBJ2-2; 15 bases map to TRBD2. This CDR3 spans 19 amino acids. Losses at the gene ends were 2 bases for V and 0 bases for J; bases not matched to a gene: 5. Germline CDR1 and CDR2: SGHRS and YFSETQ. CDR3 sequence: CASSFTGLAGGTNTGELFF. The CDR3 bases that were read are TGCGCCAGCAGCTTTACGGGACTAGCGGGGGGCACGAACACCGGGGAG.

On this clone: Read sequence stops 3 residues before the CDR3 end, and the germline J gene provides the missing end. The chain is built from TRBV10-1 and TRBJ1-3; 7 bases match TRBD1. V shed 4 bases, J shed 2 bases, and the junction held 11 bases outside the gene matches. The CDR3 has 17 amino acids. Germline V gene sequence: CDR1 WNHNN, CDR2 SYGVQD (reference sequence). The CDR3 protein is CASSGSTDRSTGNTIYF. Partial CDR3 DNA: TGCGCCAGCAGTGGGTCAACGGACAGGTCGACTGGAAACACC.

Turning to this clone: The read ends 3 residues shy of where the CDR3 ends; the end is completed using the germline J gene. The genes are TRBV3-1 (or the pseudogene TRBV3-2) and TRBJ2-1, with 11 bases lining up with TRBD1. The CDR3 runs to 17 residues. With 4 bases clipped from V and 8 bases from J, the junction kept 13 bases outside the gene matches. CDR1 and CDR2 from the germline V gene are LGHDT and YNNKEL (reference sequence). The covered CDR3 bases are TGTGCCAGCAGCCCGACGGGGACAGGGGGTCCTTGGGATGAG. Translated: CASSPTGTGGPWDE. The CDR3 as a whole reads CASSPTGTGGPWDEQFF.

Concerning this clone itself: The CDR3 is cut off 3 residues early in the read; its end comes from the germline J gene. This chain uses TRBV30 with TRBJ1-1; 8 nucleotides agree with TRBD1. Germline CDR1 reads GTSNPN; CDR2 reads SVGIG (reference sequence). The CDR3 runs 12 residues. The CDR3 reads CACSLGQGHAFF. The sequenced part of the CDR3 DNA is TGTGCCTGCTCCCTCGGACAGGGCCAT.

Notes on this clone: The CDR3 goes on 3 residues after the read ends, and that part is filled in from the germline J gene. The chain is built from TRBV2 and TRBJ1-1; D not certain. The ends were cut back, 7 bases at V and 5 bases at J, with 14 bases in the middle. Per the germline V gene, CDR1 is SNHLY and CDR2 is FYNNEI. CDR3 length equals 13 residues. This CDR3 reads CASKRGENTEAFF. The sequenced part of the CDR3 DNA is TGTGCCAGCAAACGGGGAGAGAATACTGAA.

Regarding this clone: The read terminates 3 residues before the CDR3 end, so the remaining end is supplied by the germline J gene. Other nucleotide sequences from this sample produce the same CDR3. The V gene is TRBV13, the J gene TRBJ1-3; no clear D gene. CDR3 length: 15 residues. Trimming removed 5 bases from V and 1 base from J, with 12 bases in between. Germline-derived CDR1 and CDR2 are PRHDT and FYEKMQ (reference sequence). The CDR3 DNA, read in part, is TGTGCCAGCAGCCGCAGCCGGGGATCTGGAAACACC. As protein: CASSRSRGSGNT. In full, the CDR3 is CASSRSRGSGNTIYF.

On this clone: The sequence runs out 3 residues before the end of the CDR3; the remainder is reconstructed from the germline J gene. The chain joins TRBV30 to TRBJ2-3; no firm D call. CDR1 is GTSNPN and CDR2 is SVGIG in the germline V gene (reference sequence). The CDR3 length is 14 residues. The CDR3 here is CAWSPPGIQETQYF. The CDR3 bases that were read are TGTGCCTGGAGTCCCCCGGGTATCCAAGAGACG.

Regarding this clone: The CDR3 goes on 3 residues after the read ends, and that part is filled in from the germline J gene. The chain is built from TRBV18 and TRBJ2-5, with a weak D call TRBD1 (5 bases). V lost 6 bases, J lost 0 bases, and 11 bases lay in between. The V gene's germline CDR1 is KGHSH and CDR2 LQKENI. CDR3 length: 14 amino acids. The sequenced part of the CDR3 DNA is TGTGCCAGCTCCCCGACAGTATACCAAGAGACC. Its translation: CASSPTVYQET. The whole CDR3 protein reads CASSPTVYQETQYF.

To note about this clone: The DNA ends 3 residues before the CDR3 does, and the rest of the CDR3 is filled in from the germline J gene. The V call is TRBV18, the J call TRBJ1-4, with D perhaps TRBD1 (6 bases). Germline CDR1 reads KGHSH; CDR2 reads LQKENI. The CDR3 is 18 residues long. CDR3 residues: CASSPGVRGGSGANVLFF. CDR3 DNA (partial): TGTGCCAGCTCACCAGGGGTCAGGGGAGGCTCTGGGGCCAACGTA.

Turning to this clone: With the read ending 3 residues before the CDR3 end, the germline J gene is used to fill in that end. This rearrangement joins TRBV5-1 to TRBJ2-5; the match to TRBD1 covers 9 bases. V shed 0 bases and J 5 bases; nucleotides not matched to a gene: 5. This CDR3 contains 15 residues. CDR1 is SGHRS, CDR2 YFSETQ, per germline. The CDR3 sequence is CASSLGTGGGETQYF. Incomplete CDR3 DNA: TGCGCCAGCAGCTTGGGCACAGGGGGCGGCGAGACC.

In the case of this clone: The read comes to an end 3 residues before the CDR3 does, leaving the germline J gene to fill in the end. The genes are TRBV7-2 and TRBJ2-7; 7 bases are a match to TRBD1. The germline CDR1 and CDR2 sequences are SGHTA and FQGNSA. V lost 5 bases, J lost 3 bases, and 7 bases stayed unmatched. The CDR3 has 14 amino acids. CDR3 loop: CASSQIGTDYEQYF. Partial CDR3 DNA: TGTGCCAGCAGCCAAATCGGGACAGACTACGAG.